The clone carrying this TCR beta chain is classed as medium-sized. The antigen is undetermined. Most tumor samples had approximately 5 ug input DNA in two replicates. Only in-frame clones appear in the TCRdb table, and some are missing; sequencing was by immunoSEQ multiplex PCR. The sample shows 20,000 to 25,000 clones, more than 40% of them seen only once. This sample's time point: after neoadjuvant nivolumab, at surgical resection. Patients had newly diagnosed, untreated stage II-IVA oral cavity squamous cell carcinoma. This specimen belongs to a study of neoadjuvant anti-PD-1 for oral cavity cancer. Study overall: Around day 43, patients without progression received a fourth nivolumab dose before surgery. The study, taken as a whole, reports: Only three patients per response group were TCR-analyzed; validation needed.

Sample: tumor tissue, taken after nivolumab (anti-PD-1) treatment. This clonotype was sampled from a person between 40 and 80 years old with oral cavity squamous cell carcinoma.

The CDR3 loop reads CASSEESTGRSEQYF. CDR3 DNA: TGTGCCAGCAGTGAAGAGTCGACAGGGCGGAGCGAGCAGTACTTC. V is TRBV2 and J is TRBJ2-7; 7 bases align to TRBD1. There are 15 residues in the CDR3. Trimming cost V 1 base and J 6 bases; bases outside gene matches: 9. The germline V gene has CDR1 SNHLY and CDR2 FYNNEI. The whole variable domain, filled in from reference TRBV2 and TRBJ2-7, reads EPEVTQTPSHQVTQMGQEVILRCVPISNHLYFYWYRQILGQKVEFLVSFYNNEISEKSEIFDDQFSVERPDGSNFTLKIRSTKLEDSAMYFCASSEESTGRSEQYFGPGTRLTVT.